This T cell receptor (beta chain) is drawn from a study of blood T cell repertoires in COVID-19. Study context: Whether acute or convalescent, the COVID-19 samples came from the United States, Italy and Spain. Sample material is recorded as cDNA or gDNA derived from T cells, B-cell-depleted T cells, or PBMCs.

The germline V gene encodes CDR1 SGHRS and CDR2 YFSETQ. The V and J ends lost 9 bases and 0 bases respectively, with 4 bases between them. This CDR3 contains 11 residues. In the original workflow: Nucleated cell counts were estimated from reference gene primer amplification. Sequencing used immunoSEQ multiplex PCR; TCRdb keeps in-frame clones, though not all of them. V and J calls and clone size come straight from that table; D and trimming were deduced from the DNA. The profile covers approximately 130,000 clones, with around three quarters appearing a single time and about 2.2% taken by the ten largest.

The clonotype comes from a woman aged 70-85 years with acute or convalescent COVID-19. This chain links TRBV5-1 with TRBJ1-3; no clear D. Sequencing used peripheral blood. CDR3 DNA: TGCGCCACCCGCTCTGGAAACACCATATATTTT. As protein: CATRSGNTIYF.